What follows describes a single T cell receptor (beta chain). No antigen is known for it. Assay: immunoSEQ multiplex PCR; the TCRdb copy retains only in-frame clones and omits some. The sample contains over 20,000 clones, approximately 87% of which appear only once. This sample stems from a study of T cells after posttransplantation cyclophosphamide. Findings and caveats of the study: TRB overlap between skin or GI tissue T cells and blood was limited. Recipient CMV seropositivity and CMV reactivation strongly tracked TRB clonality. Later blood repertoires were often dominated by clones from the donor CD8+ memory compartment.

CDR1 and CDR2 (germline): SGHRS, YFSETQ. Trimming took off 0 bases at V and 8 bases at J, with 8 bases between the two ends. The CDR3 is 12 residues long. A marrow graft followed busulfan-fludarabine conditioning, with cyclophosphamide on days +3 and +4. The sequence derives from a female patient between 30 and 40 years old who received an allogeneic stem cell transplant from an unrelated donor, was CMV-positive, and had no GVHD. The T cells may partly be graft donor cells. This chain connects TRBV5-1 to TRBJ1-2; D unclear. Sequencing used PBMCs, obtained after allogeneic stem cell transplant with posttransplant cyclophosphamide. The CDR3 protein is CASSLAGEGYTF. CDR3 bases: TGCGCCAGCAGCTTGGCCGGGGAAGGCTACACCTTC.